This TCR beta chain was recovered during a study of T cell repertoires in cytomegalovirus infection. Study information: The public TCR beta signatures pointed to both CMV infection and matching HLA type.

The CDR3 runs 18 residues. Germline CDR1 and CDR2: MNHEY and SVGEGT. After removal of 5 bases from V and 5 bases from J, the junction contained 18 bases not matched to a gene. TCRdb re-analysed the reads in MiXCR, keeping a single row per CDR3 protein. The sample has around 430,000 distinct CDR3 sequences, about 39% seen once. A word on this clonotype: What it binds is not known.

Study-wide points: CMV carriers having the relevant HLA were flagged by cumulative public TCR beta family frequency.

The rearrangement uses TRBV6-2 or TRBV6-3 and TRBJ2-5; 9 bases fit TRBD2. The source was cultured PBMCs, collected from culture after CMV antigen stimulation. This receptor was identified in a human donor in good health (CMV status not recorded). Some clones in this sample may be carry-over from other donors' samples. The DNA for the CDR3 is TGTGCCAGCAGTCAAAGGAGGGTAGCGGGAGTGAAGGGGGAGACCCAGTACTTC. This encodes CASSQRRVAGVKGETQYF.